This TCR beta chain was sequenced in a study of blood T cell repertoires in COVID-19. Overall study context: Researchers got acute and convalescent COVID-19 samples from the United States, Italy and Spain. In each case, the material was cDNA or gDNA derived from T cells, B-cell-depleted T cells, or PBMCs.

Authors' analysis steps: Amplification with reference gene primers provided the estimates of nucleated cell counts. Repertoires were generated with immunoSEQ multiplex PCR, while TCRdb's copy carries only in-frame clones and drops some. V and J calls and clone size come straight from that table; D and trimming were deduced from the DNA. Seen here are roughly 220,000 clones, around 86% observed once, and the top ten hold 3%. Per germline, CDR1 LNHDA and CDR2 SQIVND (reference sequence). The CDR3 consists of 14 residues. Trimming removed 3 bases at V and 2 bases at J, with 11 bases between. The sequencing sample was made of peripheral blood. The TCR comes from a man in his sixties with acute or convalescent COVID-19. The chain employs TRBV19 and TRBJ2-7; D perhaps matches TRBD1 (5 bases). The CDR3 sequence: CASSILDKTYEQYF. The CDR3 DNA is TGTGCCAGTAGTATTCTGGACAAAACCTACGAGCAGTACTTC.